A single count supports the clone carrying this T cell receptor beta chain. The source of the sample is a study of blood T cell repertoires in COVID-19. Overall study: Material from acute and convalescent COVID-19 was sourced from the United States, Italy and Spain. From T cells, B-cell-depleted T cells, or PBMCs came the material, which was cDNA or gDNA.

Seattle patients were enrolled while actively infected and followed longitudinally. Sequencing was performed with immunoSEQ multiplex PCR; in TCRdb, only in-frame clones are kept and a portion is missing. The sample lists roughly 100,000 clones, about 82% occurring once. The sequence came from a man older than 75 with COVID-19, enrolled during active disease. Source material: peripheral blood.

CDR3 amino acids: CASAGQGGEKLFF. CDR3 nucleotide sequence: TGTGCCAGCGCCGGACAGGGTGGAGAAAAACTGTTTTTT. V and J are TRBV27 and TRBJ1-4; 8 bases are a match to TRBD1. Trimming cost V 8 bases and J 8 bases; bases outside gene matches: 7. Germline-derived CDR1 and CDR2 are MNHEY and SMNVEV (reference sequence). The length of the CDR3 is 13 residues.